The 31 T cell receptor beta chains below come from one sample, sequenced in a study of blood T cell repertoires in COVID-19. Assay: immunoSEQ multiplex PCR; the TCRdb copy retains only in-frame clones and omits some. The sample records tens of thousands of clones, less than 85% being singletons. Sequences were obtained from peripheral blood. These receptors originate from a woman in her 70s with acute or convalescent COVID-19.

This chain links TRBV5-1 with TRBJ2-3; 7 positions match TRBD1. J lost 3 bases, V lost 4 bases, and 11 bases had no gene match. The CDR3 contains 16 residues. The V gene's germline CDR1 is SGHRS and CDR2 YFSETQ. CDR3 loop: CASSRGGQASTDTQYF. CDR3 nucleotides: TGCGCCAGCAGCCGGGGTGGACAGGCGTCGACAGATACGCAGTATTTT.

The V and J genes are TRBV28 and TRBJ1-5, with D possibly TRBD1 on 5 matching bases. The V gene lost 7 bases and the J gene lost 2 bases, with 15 bases spanning the gap. CDR3 length: 15 amino acids. Germline CDR1 and CDR2: MDHEN and SYDVKM. The CDR3 here is CASTLGGLGNQPQHF. The DNA of the CDR3 is TGTGCCAGCACTTTGGGGGGGTTAGGCAATCAGCCCCAGCATTTT.

The chain links TRBV18 to TRBJ1-4; 10 positions match TRBD1. Trimming removed 3 bases from V and 7 bases from J; junction bases left unmatched: 5. The CDR3 sequence is 15 residues long. Germline values: CDR1 KGHSH, CDR2 LQKENI. In DNA, the CDR3 is TGTGCCAGCTCACCCACCGGGACAGGGGTTGAAAAACTGTTTTTT. Amino acids: CASSPTGTGVEKLFF.

There are a few counts of this clone. The chain recombines TRBV2 with TRBJ2-5; TRBD1 matches 7 bases. The CDR3 sequence is 16 residues long. Germline V gene lookup returns CDR1 SNHLY and CDR2 FYNNEI. V shed 2 bases, J shed 5 bases, and the junction held 11 bases outside the gene matches. As DNA, the CDR3 is TGTGCCAGCAGTGAAAGCAGGGGGATCGGTATGGAGACCCAGTACTTC. This sequence encodes CASSESRGIGMETQYF.

The rearrangement uses TRBV2 and TRBJ1-5; no clear D gene. In germline, CDR1 is SNHLY, CDR2 FYNNEI. The CDR3 runs to 15 residues. Trimming stripped 6 bases from V and 6 bases from J, with 18 bases between. CDR3 DNA sequence: TGTGCCAGCAGCGGGTCTTGGGGAGCAAGTCAGCCCCAGCATTTT. Translating it yields CASSGSWGASQPQHF.

Written as DNA, the CDR3 is TGTGCCAGCAGCTTAGATTCAGGGGTGCCTTTCTTT. Its translation: CASSLDSGVPFF. The V call is TRBV7-9, the J call TRBJ1-1; the D gene is possibly TRBD1 (6 bases). The CDR3 consists of 12 residues. The V gene's germline CDR1 is SEHNR and CDR2 FQNEAQ (reference sequence). V gave up 1 base and J gave up 12 bases, with 12 bases separating them. Looking up the rest from reference TRBV7-9 and TRBJ1-1 gives the full variable domain: DTGVSQNPRHKITKRGQNVTFRCDPISEHNRLYWYRQTLGQGPEFLTYFQNEAQLEKSRLLSDRFSAERPKGSFSTLEIQRTEQGDSAMYLCASSLDSGVPFFGQGTRLTVV.

The CDR3 sequence: CASSSTGTGASGYTF. CDR3 sequence (DNA): TGTGCCAGCAGCTCTACCGGGACAGGGGCGAGTGGCTACACCTTC. The V gene is TRBV7-9, the J gene TRBJ1-2; 10 bases match TRBD1. With V trimmed by 4 bases and J by 7 bases, 9 bases remained unmatched. CDR3 length: 15 amino acids. Germline values: CDR1 SEHNR, CDR2 FQNEAQ (reference sequence).

This clone was recorded only once. The V and J genes are TRBV24-1 and TRBJ1-5, with TRBD1 as a possible D gene (5 bases). Germline V lookup: CDR1 KGHDR, CDR2 SFDVKD. The CDR3 is made up of 15 amino acids. The V end lost 4 bases, the J end lost 7 bases, and 16 bases lay between the germline ends. The CDR3 DNA reads TGTGCCACCAGTGACAACAGGTCCCCCAGACAGCCCCAGCATTTT. Protein product: CATSDNRSPRQPQHF.

The chain uses TRBV29-1 and TRBJ1-1; 7 bases align to TRBD1. Germline values: CDR1 SQVTM, CDR2 ANQGSEA. This CDR3 spans 12 amino acids. The V and J ends lost 5 bases and 4 bases, in that order; junction bases with no gene match: 4. Written as DNA, the CDR3 is TGCAGCGTTTGGACAGGAGGCACTGAAGCTTTCTTT. Translated, it gives CSVWTGGTEAFF.

This chain connects TRBV29-1 to TRBJ1-4; 8 nucleotides match TRBD1. The V segment lost 4 bases and the J segment 7 bases; nucleotides outside the gene matches: 8. Germline V gene lookup returns CDR1 SQVTM and CDR2 ANQGSEA. The CDR3 length is 14 residues. The CDR3 here is CSVGGSGTGEKLFF. The CDR3 nucleotides are TGCAGCGTTGGGGGATCCGGGACAGGTGAAAAACTGTTTTTT. Using reference TRBV29-1 and TRBJ1-4 for the parts outside the CDR3, the full variable domain is SAVISQKPSRDICQRGTSLTIQCQVDSQVTMMFWYRQQPGQSLTLIATANQGSEATYESGFVIDKFPISRPNLTFSTLTVSNMSPEDSSIYLCSVGGSGTGEKLFFGSGTQLSVL.

The CDR3 sequence: CASGLYWEGNYGYTF. CDR3 sequence (DNA): TGTGCTAGTGGTTTGTACTGGGAGGGGAACTATGGCTACACCTTC. The V call is TRBV12-5, the J call TRBJ1-2; D is possibly TRBD1 (5 bases). V shed 2 bases and J shed 2 bases, with 12 bases lying between them. The CDR3 extends over 15 amino acids. Germline CDR1 and CDR2: LGHNT and FRNRAP.

The rearrangement links TRBV29-1 to TRBJ2-2; TRBD2 aligns across 7 bases. Germline CDR1 reads SQVTM; CDR2 reads ANQGSEA. The junction had 7 bases not matched to a gene; V was cut back by 6 bases and J by 0 bases. CDR3 length: 15 amino acids. The chain's CDR3 is CSVPSSGSNTGELFF. The CDR3 region has the DNA TGCAGCGTCCCGTCTAGCGGATCGAACACCGGGGAGCTGTTTTTT.

This chain connects TRBV5-4 to TRBJ2-3, with TRBD1 matching over 9 bases. CDR1 and CDR2 from the germline V gene are SGHNT and YYREEE (reference sequence). The CDR3 spans 15 residues. V shed 3 bases and J 2 bases; nucleotides not matched to a gene: 4. The CDR3 protein is CASSSGQGNTDTQYF. CDR3 bases: TGTGCCAGCAGCTCAGGACAGGGGAACACAGATACGCAGTATTTT.

This clone came up a few times. The chain has TRBV2 and TRBJ2-1; a weak D match, TRBD2 (7 bases). V shed 6 bases and J shed 3 bases, with 15 bases lying between them. The germline V gene has CDR1 SNHLY and CDR2 FYNNEI. CDR3 length: 15 amino acids. CDR3 residues: CASRAGGGSYNEQFF. The CDR3 coding sequence is TGTGCCAGCAGAGCTGGCGGGGGCAGCTACAATGAGCAGTTCTTC. Combining the CDR3 with reference TRBV2 and TRBJ2-1 gives the whole variable domain EPEVTQTPSHQVTQMGQEVILRCVPISNHLYFYWYRQILGQKVEFLVSFYNNEISEKSEIFDDQFSVERPDGSNFTLKIRSTKLEDSAMYFCASRAGGGSYNEQFFGPGTRLTVL.

This chain links TRBV10-3 with TRBJ2-3; TRBD1 is a possible D gene (6 bases). The CDR3 is 14 amino acids. The germline CDR1 and CDR2 sequences are ENHRY and SYGVKD. The germline V and J ends were trimmed by 6 bases and 1 base, with 11 bases remaining between them. Here the CDR3 reads CAIRQGRGTDTQYF. The CDR3 DNA sequence: TGTGCCATCAGACAGGGAAGGGGCACAGATACGCAGTATTTT.

The J gene is TRBJ2-3, the V gene TRBV24-1; 9 nucleotides align to TRBD2. V dropped 9 bases and J dropped 6; count of bases not matched to a gene: 9. Germline V gene sequence: CDR1 KGHDR, CDR2 SFDVKD. The CDR3 has 14 amino acids. The CDR3 sequence is CATGGRGGLDTQYF. DNA for the CDR3: TGTGCCACCGGAGGGCGGGGGGGCCTGGATACGCAGTATTTT.

This clone was found a few times. The gene calls are TRBV9 and TRBJ2-3; 10 nucleotides line up with TRBD2. V trimming: 1 base; J trimming: 1 base; junction bases outside the gene matches: 0. This CDR3 spans 15 amino acids. In germline, CDR1 is SGDLS, CDR2 YYNGEE. CDR3 nucleotides: TGTGCCAGCAGCGTACTAGCGGGGGGCACAGATACGCAGTATTTT. It specifies CASSVLAGGTDTQYF. The full variable domain, in which reference TRBV9 and TRBJ2-3 provide the parts outside the CDR3, is DSGVTQTPKHLITATGQRVTLRCSPRSGDLSVYWYQQSLDQGLQFLIQYYNGEERAKGNILERFSAQQFPDLHSELNLSSLELGDSALYFCASSVLAGGTDTQYFGPGTRLTVL.

V gene TRBV30 combines with J gene TRBJ1-1; 9 nucleotides line up with TRBD1. Germline assignment: CDR1 GTSNPN and CDR2 SVGIG (reference sequence). V was clipped by 1 base and J by 4 bases; unmatched bases: 7. This CDR3 is built from 15 residues. The chain's CDR3 is CAWSDPGQGSTEAFF. The CDR3 region has the DNA TGTGCCTGGAGTGACCCCGGACAGGGGAGCACTGAAGCTTTCTTT.

The V call is TRBV18, the J call TRBJ1-5; TRBD1 matches at 10 bases. Germline-derived CDR1 and CDR2 are KGHSH and LQKENI. Trimming took 2 bases from V and 4 from J; bases not matched to a gene: 5. This CDR3 comprises 16 residues. DNA for the CDR3: TGTGCCAGCTCACCAGGACAGGGGGGTAGGAATCAGCCCCAGCATTTT. Amino acid sequence: CASSPGQGGRNQPQHF.

This chain connects TRBV7-9 to TRBJ1-6; D uncertain. The CDR3 sequence is 14 residues long. The V end was cut by 7 bases, the J end by 5 bases, with 12 bases between. CDR1 is SEHNR and CDR2 is FQNEAQ in the germline V gene (reference sequence). The CDR3 region is CASTLKSNNSPLHF. The CDR3 DNA sequence: TGTGCCAGCACCCTAAAGAGCAATAATTCACCCCTCCACTTT.

The rearrangement uses TRBV29-1 and TRBJ1-3, with D perhaps TRBD1 (5 bases). CDR1 and CDR2 from the germline V gene are SQVTM and ANQGSEA. The CDR3 consists of 13 residues. V lost 5 bases, J lost 0 bases, and 8 bases lay in between. The CDR3 region has the DNA TGCAGCGTTCCAGGGTTCTCTGGAAACACCATATATTTT. It encodes CSVPGFSGNTIYF.

This chain joins TRBV20-1 and TRBJ2-3; 10 bases are shared with TRBD2. CDR3 length equals 17 residues. Germline V CDR1 and CDR2: DFQATT, SNEGSKA (reference sequence). V gave up 3 bases and J gave up 2 bases; unmatched junction bases: 11. CDR3 amino acids: CSASQRGGRGDTDTQYF. In nucleotides, the CDR3 is TGCAGTGCTAGTCAGCGGGGGGGCCGAGGGGACACAGATACGCAGTATTTT.

The chain uses TRBV6-5 and TRBJ1-5, with D perhaps matching TRBD1 (6 bases). The CDR3 has 13 residues. V lost 6 bases, J lost 5 bases, and 11 bases lay in between. The V gene's germline CDR1 is MNHEY and CDR2 SVGAGI. The CDR3 nucleotides are TGTGCCAGCAGGACCGACAGGTATCAGCCCCAGCATTTT. This sequence encodes CASRTDRYQPQHF.

This clone has just a few counts. The rearrangement uses TRBV7-8 and TRBJ1-5, with D perhaps TRBD1 (6 bases). In germline, CDR1 is SGHVS, CDR2 FQNEAQ. This CDR3 is 17 amino acids long. V was clipped by 3 bases and J by 0 bases, with 15 bases between them. The chain's CDR3 is CASSFITGRGSNQPQHF. The DNA of the CDR3 is TGTGCCAGCAGCTTCATCACAGGGAGAGGTAGCAATCAGCCCCAGCATTTT.

This clone has more than one count but fewer than ten. The chain couples TRBV5-1 to TRBJ1-1, with D uncertain. Trimming took 4 bases from V and 2 from J, leaving 12 bases between them. The germline gives CDR1 SGHRS, CDR2 YFSETQ. The CDR3 is made up of 14 amino acids. DNA of the CDR3: TGCGCCAGCAGCCTCGGCGGGGAAAACACTGAAGCTTTCTTT. Translating it yields CASSLGGENTEAFF.

This chain uses TRBV25-1 with TRBJ1-1; D is possibly TRBD1 (5 bases). V gave up 2 bases and J gave up 1 base, with 14 bases separating them. Germline lookup yields CDR1 MGHDK and CDR2 SYGVNS. The CDR3 has 16 residues. Here the CDR3 reads CASSERGWGRNTEAFF. The CDR3, as DNA: TGTGCCAGCAGTGAACGGGGGTGGGGGAGGAACACTGAAGCTTTCTTT.

This chain links TRBV19 with TRBJ2-7; TRBD1 is a possible D gene (6 bases). Trimming removed 5 bases from V and 3 bases from J, with 14 bases in between. The CDR3 totals 14 residues. Germline values: CDR1 LNHDA, CDR2 SQIVND (reference sequence). The CDR3 DNA follows: TGTGCCAGTAGTTGGGACACTACCTACTACGAGCAGTACTTC. Translated: CASSWDTTYYEQYF.

J is TRBJ1-5 and V is TRBV6-5; D may be TRBD1 (6 bases). Germline-derived CDR1 and CDR2 are MNHEY and SVGAGI. Trimming left V 4 bases short and J 3 bases short, with 13 bases between. This CDR3 has 15 amino acids. In nucleotides, the CDR3 is TGTGCCAGCAGTTCGACCCGGGACACCAATCAGCCCCAGCATTTT. Residues: CASSSTRDTNQPQHF.

V is TRBV9 and J is TRBJ1-3; D unclear. From germline, CDR1 is SGDLS and CDR2 YYNGEE. Trimming removed 4 bases at V and 0 bases at J, with 11 bases between. The CDR3 consists of 15 residues. The CDR3 loop reads CASSPWAPSGNTIYF. CDR3 bases: TGTGCCAGCAGCCCCTGGGCGCCCTCTGGAAACACCATATATTTT.

The V gene is TRBV6-4, the J gene TRBJ2-5, with a possible D match to TRBD1 (6 bases). The CDR3 covers 14 residues. Germline V gives CDR1 MRHNA, CDR2 SNTAGT. Trimming took off 8 bases at V and 3 bases at J, with 16 bases between the two ends. The CDR3 sequence: CASPRGSAKETQYF. The CDR3, as DNA: TGTGCCAGCCCCAGGGGTAGTGCCAAAGAGACCCAGTACTTC.

J is TRBJ1-2 and V is TRBV29-1; D uncertain. Germline V gene lookup returns CDR1 SQVTM and CDR2 ANQGSEA. The V and J ends lost 4 bases and 3 bases respectively, with 15 bases between them. The CDR3 runs to 14 residues. CDR3 loop: CSVGGPQADYGYTF. The CDR3 DNA sequence: TGCAGCGTTGGAGGGCCCCAGGCGGACTATGGCTACACCTTC.